This T cell receptor (beta chain) was sequenced during a study of blood T cell repertoires in COVID-19. Study-level background: Both acute and convalescent COVID-19 samples were obtained from the United States, Italy and Spain.

CDR3 length equals 15 residues. Germline CDR1 and CDR2: SGHRS and YFSETQ. V trimming: 3 bases; J trimming: 2 bases; junction bases outside the gene matches: 4. Original data processing: Reference gene primer amplification gave nucleated cell count estimates. TCRdb's table, derived via immunoSEQ multiplex PCR, lists solely in-frame clones and lacks some. From that table come the V and J calls and clone size; the DNA was used to work out D and trimming. The table shows fewer than 65,000 clones, with 70% to 90% occurring only once. Input material: peripheral blood. J is TRBJ2-7 and V is TRBV5-1; 11 nucleotides match TRBD2. This receptor was taken from a man in his fifties or sixties with acute or convalescent COVID-19. The DNA of the CDR3 is TGCGCCAGCAGCTCAATAGCGGGGGGGACCTACGAGCAGTACTTC. It specifies CASSSIAGGTYEQYF. The variable domain in full, with the rest retrieved from reference TRBV5-1 and TRBJ2-7, is KAGVTQTPRYLIKTRGQQVTLSCSPISGHRSVSWYQQTPGQGLQFLFEYFSETQRNKGNFPGRFSGRQFSNSRSEMNVSTLELGDSALYLCASSSIAGGTYEQYFGPGTRLTVT.